The clone carrying this TCR beta chain was detected ten times or more. What it recognizes is unknown. From the multiplex PCR reads, TCRdb called clonotypes with MiXCR, one entry per CDR3 protein. The table has 200,000 or so distinct CDR3 sequences, approximately 33% seen once. Axillary draining lymph nodes of breast cancer patients supplied the node samples. The data were taken from a study of breast tumors, draining lymph nodes, adjacent tissues. Notes on the study in general: Most tumor T cells seemingly derive from lymph node, then expand in tumor. Luminal-like breast cancer showed significantly greater tumor-nontumor repertoire similarity than basal-like breast cancer did. Tumor TCR diversity was below lymph nodes but above nontumor tissue.

The CDR3 totals 13 residues. V gave up 6 bases and J gave up 8 bases, with 15 bases separating them. The sequence was obtained from a female donor with breast cancer. Some clones in this sample may be carry-over from other donors' samples. The rearrangement links TRBV12-3 or TRBV12-4 to TRBJ2-3; D uncertain. The material sequenced was axillary lymph node tissue. Written as DNA, the CDR3 is TGTGCCAGCAGCCCCCGGCGGTTTGGTACGCAGTATTTT. As protein: CASSPRRFGTQYF.